This T cell receptor beta chain was sequenced for a study of blood T cells in healthy people across ages. V shed 4 bases, J shed 8 bases, and the junction held 14 bases outside the gene matches. The germline V gene has CDR1 DFQATT and CDR2 SNEGSKA (reference sequence). CDR3 size: 16 residues. Combining a sample-barcoded 5' primer with a J-beta primer mix, a second PCR ran for roughly 6 to 11 cycles. TCRdb redid the calling of the 5' RACE reads with MiXCR, one entry per CDR3 protein. The table includes 1.5 million to 2 million distinct CDR3 sequences, about two fifths detected once. This TCR was recovered from a human donor in good health. J is TRBJ2-1 and V is TRBV20-1, with TRBD2 matching 10 bases. Specimen: blood. The CDR3 loop reads CSATKAGGAFVDEQFF. In nucleotides, the CDR3 is TGCAGTGCTACGAAAGCGGGGGGGGCGTTTGTTGATGAGCAGTTCTTC.